One and the same sample provided the 16 T cell receptor beta chains below, sequenced in a study of CD8 T cells in Susac syndrome. Reverse transcription of about 0.45 to 1 ug RNA was performed with random hexamers. Using its own MiXCR run on the immunoSEQ multiplex PCR reads, TCRdb lists one record per CDR3 protein. Of around 280,000 distinct CDR3 sequences listed, roughly 84% were seen once; the top ten hold approximately 0.11%. The sample was CD8+ T cells from PBMCs. These receptors all come from a human donor with multiple sclerosis.

The chain has TRBV27 and TRBJ2-7, with unresolved D. Trimming shortened V by 5 bases and J by 6 bases, and 11 bases separated the two germline ends. Per the germline V gene, CDR1 is MNHEY and CDR2 is SMNVEV (reference sequence). This CDR3 has 12 residues. The CDR3 DNA sequence: TGTGCCAGCAGTCGGACGGCTCGCGAGCAGTACTTC. Its protein is CASSRTAREQYF.

The chain is built from TRBV25-1 and TRBJ2-1; 9 nucleotides match TRBD1. V gave up 6 bases and J gave up 9 bases; unmatched junction bases: 3. Germline CDR1 MGHDK, CDR2 SYGVNS. This CDR3 has 12 residues. The CDR3 sequence: CASSTGGIEQFF. The CDR3 coding sequence is TGTGCCAGCAGCACAGGGGGCATTGAGCAGTTCTTC.

This chain joins TRBV27 and TRBJ2-3; D not resolved. In germline, CDR1 is MNHEY, CDR2 SMNVEV (reference sequence). V lost 1 base and J lost 0, with 11 bases in between. The CDR3 sequence is 16 residues long. This CDR3 reads CASSLLWEASTDTQYF. The CDR3 bases are TGTGCCAGCAGTTTATTATGGGAAGCTAGCACAGATACGCAGTATTTT.

This clonotype was observed a handful of times. CDR3 residues: CSVYTNEQFF. CDR3 nucleotides: TGCAGCGTTTATACTAATGAGCAGTTCTTC. This chain joins TRBV29-1 and TRBJ2-1; D is uncertain. Germline V gene lookup returns CDR1 SQVTM and CDR2 ANQGSEA. V was shortened by 5 bases and J by 7 bases, with 6 bases between the two germline ends. The CDR3 loop spans 10 amino acids.

The gene calls are TRBV7-2 and TRBJ2-7; D is unclear. The CDR3 consists of 15 residues. Per the germline V gene, CDR1 is SGHTA and CDR2 is FQGNSA. Between the trimmed V and J ends, which lost 5 bases and 3 bases, there was a span of 17 bases. This CDR3 reads CASSVDRNNYYEQYF. CDR3 bases: TGTGCCAGCAGCGTGGACCGAAATAACTACTACGAGCAGTACTTC. The whole variable domain, remainder taken from reference TRBV7-2 and TRBJ2-7, is GAGVSQSPSNKVTEKGKDVELRCDPISGHTALYWYRQSLGQGLEFLIYFQGNSAPDKSGLPSDRFSAERTGGSVSTLTIQRTQQEDSAVYLCASSVDRNNYYEQYFGPGTRLTVT.

J is TRBJ2-3 and V is TRBV19; TRBD2 matches at 11 bases. In germline, CDR1 is LNHDA, CDR2 SQIVND (reference sequence). Trimming cost V 3 bases and J 5 bases; bases outside gene matches: 7. The CDR3 runs to 16 residues. The CDR3 nucleotides read TGTGCCAGTAGTATCCGTAGCGGGAGGGCCCAAGATACGCAGTATTTT. Translated, it gives CASSIRSGRAQDTQYF.

With respect to this clonotype: The CDR3 does not close with the conserved phenylalanine or tryptophan, likely indicating a read error. The chain joins TRBV4-1 to TRBJ2-7; TRBD1 matches at 9 bases. Germline V gene sequence: CDR1 MGHRA, CDR2 YSYEKL. The CDR3 runs 15 residues. V shed 3 bases, J shed 0 bases, and the junction held 3 bases outside the gene matches. CDR3 DNA: TGCGCCAGCAGCCATCTGACAGGGGGCTCCTACGAGCAGTACTCC. Amino acid sequence: CASSHLTGGSYEQYS.

This sequence joins TRBV25-1 and TRBJ2-7; D is ambiguous. The V end lost 2 bases, the J end lost 7 bases, and 3 bases lay between the germline ends. The CDR3 is made up of 10 amino acids. The germline CDR1 and CDR2 sequences are MGHDK and SYGVNS. The CDR3 DNA sequence: TGTGCCAGCAGTGAAACGGAGCAGTACTTC. Translated, it gives CASSETEQYF.

The rearrangement joins TRBV3-1 to TRBJ2-1; 11 bases are shared with TRBD2. Looked up from germline, CDR1 is LGHDT and CDR2 is YNNKEL (reference sequence). The CDR3 has 19 amino acids. Germline trimming cut 4 bases from V and 10 bases from J; bases unmatched to any gene: 21. DNA for the CDR3: TGTGCCAGCAGCCCTCCGGGAGGACTAGCGGGTGCTGCGCGGTGGGAGCAGTTCTTC. Amino acids: CASSPPGGLAGAARWEQFF.

V and J are TRBV7-9 and TRBJ2-7; tentatively, D is TRBD2 (6 bases). Per germline, CDR1 SEHNR and CDR2 FQNEAQ (reference sequence). The CDR3 is made up of 15 amino acids. V lost 4 bases, J lost 0 bases, and 13 bases lay in between. For the CDR3, the DNA is TGTGCCAGCAGCTCCCCGACTAGTGACTCCTACGAGCAGTACTTC. It codes for CASSSPTSDSYEQYF.

The chain uses TRBV2 and TRBJ1-4, with D unresolved. The ends were cut back, 7 bases at V and 7 bases at J, with 19 bases in the middle. This CDR3 has 15 amino acids. The germline gives CDR1 SNHLY, CDR2 FYNNEI. The CDR3 spells CASTSLGAWGEKLFF. The CDR3 coding sequence is TGTGCCAGCACTAGCCTCGGTGCGTGGGGTGAAAAACTGTTTTTT. The full variable domain, completed using reference TRBV2 and TRBJ1-4, is EPEVTQTPSHQVTQMGQEVILRCVPISNHLYFYWYRQILGQKVEFLVSFYNNEISEKSEIFDDQFSVERPDGSNFTLKIRSTKLEDSAMYFCASTSLGAWGEKLFFGSGTQLSVL.

The chain carries TRBV23-1 and TRBJ2-7, with 7 bases fitting TRBD2. TRBV23-1 is annotated as an ORF whose role is uncertain. There are 10 residues in the CDR3. CDR3 in amino acids: CAGGSYEQYF. The DNA for the CDR3 is TGCGCGGGGGGGTCCTACGAGCAGTACTTC.

The chain links TRBV4-1 to TRBJ2-1; possibly TRBD2 for D (6 bases). The germline V gene has CDR1 MGHRA and CDR2 YSYEKL. This CDR3 is 15 amino acids long. V was pared by 4 bases and J by 4 bases, with 14 bases between. For the CDR3, the DNA is TGCGCCAGCAGCCTCAGACTAGGGACGTACAATGAGCAGTTCTTC. It encodes CASSLRLGTYNEQFF.

V and J are TRBV15 and TRBJ1-2; D perhaps matches TRBD1 (5 bases). With 5 bases removed from V and 4 bases from J, the gap between germline ends came to 14 bases. The CDR3 totals 14 residues. From germline, CDR1 is LNHNV and CDR2 YYDKDF (reference sequence). This CDR3 is CATSHATASYGYTF. CDR3 sequence (DNA): TGTGCCACCAGCCATGCGACAGCGAGCTATGGCTACACCTTC.

The CDR3 DNA reads TGTGCCAGCAGTTTAGCGTTAGGGGCGGTTTATGGCTACACCTTC. Protein: CASSLALGAVYGYTF. The chain carries TRBV12-3 or TRBV12-4 and TRBJ1-2, with a tentative D call TRBD1 (5 bases). This CDR3 is 15 amino acids long. V was cut by 0 bases and J by 5 bases, with 13 bases left in between.

Worth noting for this clonotype: One end of the junction fails to match germline, which may point to a read error. CDR3 amino acids: CASSSHITSGLYNEQLF. DNA for the CDR3: TGCGCCAGCAGCTCACACATTACTAGCGGTCTGTACAATGAGCAGCTCTTC. This chain uses TRBV5-1 with TRBJ2-1; TRBD2 matches 8 bases. Germline lookup yields CDR1 SGHRS and CDR2 YFSETQ. The CDR3 has 17 residues.